This T cell receptor (beta chain) originates from a study of long-term antiretroviral therapy in people with HIV. As to this clone: Its antigen remains unidentified.

Run at survey level, the immunoSEQ assay was version v3.0. Sequencing had a target that covered roughly 35,000-55,000 T-cell genomes per sample. This table comes from immunoSEQ multiplex PCR, and its TCRdb copy is limited to in-frame clones, with some not included. The table lists 20,000 to 25,000 clones, around four fifths of them singletons. General study results and limits: There were no data on ART adherence, viral resistance or therapy changes, a gap that limits inferences about post-ART repertoire changes.

This CDR3 is 15 amino acids long. CDR1 SGHKS and CDR2 YYEKEE come from the germline V gene (reference sequence). V lost 4 bases, J lost 12 bases, and 11 bases stayed unmatched. The source of this sequence is a young man with HIV. The starting material was unsorted PBMCs, obtained 0.5 years after starting antiretroviral therapy. This chain uses TRBV5-5 with TRBJ1-6; TRBD1 aligns across 9 bases. DNA of the CDR3: TGTGCCAGCAGCCTTCTCGGACAGGGGAAATTACCCCTCCACTTT. It translates to CASSLLGQGKLPLHF.